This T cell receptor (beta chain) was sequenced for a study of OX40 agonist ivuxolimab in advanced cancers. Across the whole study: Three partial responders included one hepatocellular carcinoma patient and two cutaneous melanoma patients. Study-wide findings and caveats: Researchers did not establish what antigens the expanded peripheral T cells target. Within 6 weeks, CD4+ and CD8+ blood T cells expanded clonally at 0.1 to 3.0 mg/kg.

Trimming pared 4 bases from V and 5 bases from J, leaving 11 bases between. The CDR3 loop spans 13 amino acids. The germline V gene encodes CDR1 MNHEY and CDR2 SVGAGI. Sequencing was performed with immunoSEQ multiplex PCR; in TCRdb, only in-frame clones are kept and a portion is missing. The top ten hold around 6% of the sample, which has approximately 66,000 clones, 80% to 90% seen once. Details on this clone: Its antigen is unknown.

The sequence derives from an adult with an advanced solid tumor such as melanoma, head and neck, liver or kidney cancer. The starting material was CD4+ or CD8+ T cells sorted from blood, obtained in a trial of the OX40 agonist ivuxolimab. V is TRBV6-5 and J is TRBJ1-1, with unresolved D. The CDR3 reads CASSSSLETEAFF. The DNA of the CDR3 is TGTGCCAGCAGTTCCTCGCTGGAGACTGAAGCTTTCTTT.